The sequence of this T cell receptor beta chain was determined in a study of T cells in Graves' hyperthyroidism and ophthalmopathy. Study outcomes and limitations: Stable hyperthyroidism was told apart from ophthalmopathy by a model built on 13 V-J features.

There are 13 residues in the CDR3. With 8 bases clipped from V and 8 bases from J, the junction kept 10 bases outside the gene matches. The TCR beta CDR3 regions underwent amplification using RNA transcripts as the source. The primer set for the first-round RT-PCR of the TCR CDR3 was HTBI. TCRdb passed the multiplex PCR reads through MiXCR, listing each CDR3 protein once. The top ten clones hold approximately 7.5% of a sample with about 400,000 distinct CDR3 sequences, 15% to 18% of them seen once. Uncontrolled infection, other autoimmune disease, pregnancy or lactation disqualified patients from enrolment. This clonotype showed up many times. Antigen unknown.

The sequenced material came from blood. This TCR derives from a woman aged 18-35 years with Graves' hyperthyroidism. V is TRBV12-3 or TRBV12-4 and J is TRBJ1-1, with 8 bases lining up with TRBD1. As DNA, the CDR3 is TGTGCCAGCCGATCCGGGACAGGTCCCGAAGCTTTCTTT. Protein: CASRSGTGPEAFF.